Presented here are 6 T cell receptor beta chains from one specimen sequenced in a study of Ad26.COV2.S vaccination and SARS-CoV-2 variants. The data were produced by immunoSEQ multiplex PCR, yet TCRdb's version contains in-frame clones alone and is incomplete. Altogether almost 400,000 clones are present, around 89% being singletons, with the ten largest covering over 1.5%. Treatment of the sample: roughly 19 received Ad26.COV2.S at low or high dose, single or two shots; roughly five received placebo; per-sample allocation not given. The study sampled participants on day 63 after the first vaccine or placebo injection. This sample comprised peripheral blood, obtained in a trial of Ad26.COV2.S vaccine versus placebo. The receptors originated from a person between 18 and 65 years old who received the Ad26.COV2.S COVID-19 vaccine or a placebo.

This chain connects TRBV9 to TRBJ1-2; D unclear. Germline lookup yields CDR1 SGDLS and CDR2 YYNGEE. With 0 bases removed from V and 2 bases from J, the gap between germline ends came to 5 bases. The CDR3 has 13 residues. DNA for the CDR3: TGTGCCAGCAGCGTAGCAGACAACTATGGCTACACCTTC. This gives the protein CASSVADNYGYTF. Full variable domain (remainder filled in from reference TRBV9 and TRBJ1-2): DSGVTQTPKHLITATGQRVTLRCSPRSGDLSVYWYQQSLDQGLQFLIQYYNGEERAKGNILERFSAQQFPDLHSELNLSSLELGDSALYFCASSVADNYGYTFGSGTRLTVV.

The chain couples TRBV24-1 to TRBJ2-2; TRBD2 is a possible D gene (6 bases). Germline CDR1 reads KGHDR; CDR2 reads SFDVKD. Trimming pared 4 bases from V and 6 bases from J, leaving 17 bases between. The CDR3 is 16 amino acids. The chain's CDR3 is CATSDPLGGPPGELFF. CDR3 nucleotides: TGTGCCACCAGTGACCCGCTGGGGGGACCTCCCGGGGAGCTGTTTTTT.

This chain joins TRBV11-3 and TRBJ1-6; D possibly corresponds to TRBD1 (5 bases). The CDR3 has 15 residues. Germline loops: CDR1 SGHNT, CDR2 YENEEA. Between the trimmed V and J ends, which lost 5 bases and 7 bases, there was a span of 15 bases. The CDR3 DNA follows: TGTGCCAGCAGCCCTCCCGGGGGAGTGAATTCACCCCTCCACTTT. Amino acids: CASSPPGGVNSPLHF.

The chain is built from TRBV6-5 and TRBJ2-5, with D possibly matching TRBD2 (6 bases). Germline V lookup: CDR1 MNHEY, CDR2 SVGAGI. Trimming cost V 2 bases and J 1 base, with 8 bases left between them. The CDR3 has 14 residues. DNA for the CDR3: TGTGCCAGCAGTTACGGACTAACCCAAGAGACCCAGTACTTC. This gives the protein CASSYGLTQETQYF.

Here the CDR3 DNA reads TGTGCCAGTAGTACCAGGCCGGGACAGGGAGATCAGCCCCAGCATTTT. It specifies CASSTRPGQGDQPQHF. The chain recombines TRBV19 with TRBJ1-5; 9 positions match TRBD1. The length of the CDR3 is 16 residues. CDR1 and CDR2 (germline): LNHDA, SQIVND (reference sequence). The J segment lost 5 bases and the V segment lost 4 bases, leaving 9 bases of the junction unmatched.

The rearrangement uses TRBV7-8 and TRBJ2-2; no clear D gene. CDR1 and CDR2 from the germline V gene are SGHVS and FQNEAQ. The CDR3 extends over 17 amino acids. V lost 5 bases and J 1 base, leaving 17 bases between the germline ends. CDR3 protein: CASSTQNGPGNTGELFF. In DNA form, the CDR3 reads TGTGCCAGCAGCACCCAAAATGGTCCAGGGAACACCGGGGAGCTGTTTTTT.